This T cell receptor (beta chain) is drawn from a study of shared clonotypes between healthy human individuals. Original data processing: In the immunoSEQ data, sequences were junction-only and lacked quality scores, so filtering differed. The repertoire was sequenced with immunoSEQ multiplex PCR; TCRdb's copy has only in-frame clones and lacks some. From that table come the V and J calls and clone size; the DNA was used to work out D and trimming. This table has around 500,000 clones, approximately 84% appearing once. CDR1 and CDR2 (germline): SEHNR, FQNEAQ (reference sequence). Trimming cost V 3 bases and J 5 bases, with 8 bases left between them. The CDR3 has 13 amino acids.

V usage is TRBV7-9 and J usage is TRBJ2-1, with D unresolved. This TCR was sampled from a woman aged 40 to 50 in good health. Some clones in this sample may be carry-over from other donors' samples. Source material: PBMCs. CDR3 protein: CASSLIEHNEQFF. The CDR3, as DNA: TGTGCCAGCAGCTTGATAGAGCACAATGAGCAGTTCTTC.